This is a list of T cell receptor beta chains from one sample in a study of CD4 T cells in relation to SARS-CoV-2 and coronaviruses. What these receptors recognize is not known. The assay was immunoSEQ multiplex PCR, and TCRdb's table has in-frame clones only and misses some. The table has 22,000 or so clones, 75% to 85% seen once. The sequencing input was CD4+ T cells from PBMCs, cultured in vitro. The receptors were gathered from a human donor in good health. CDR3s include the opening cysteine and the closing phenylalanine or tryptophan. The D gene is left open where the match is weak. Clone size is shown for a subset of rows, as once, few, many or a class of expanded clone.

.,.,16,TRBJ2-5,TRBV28,CASSFVRTEPQETQYF,TGTGCCAGCAGTTTCGTTCGGACAGAGCCACAAGAGACCCAGTACTTC
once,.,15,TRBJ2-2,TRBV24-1,CATSLGRVNTGELFF,TGTGCCACCTCGTTGGGCCGAGTAAACACCGGGGAGCTGTTTTTT
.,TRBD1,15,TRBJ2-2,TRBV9,CASSVGTGDTGELFF,TGTGCCAGCAGCGTCGGGACAGGGGACACCGGGGAGCTGTTTTTT
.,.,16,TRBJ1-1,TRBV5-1,CASRKQGWRMNTEAFF,TGCGCCAGCAGAAAGCAGGGGTGGAGGATGAACACTGAAGCTTTCTTT
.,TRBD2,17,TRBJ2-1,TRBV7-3,CASSLQPGLAGEGEQFF,TGTGCCAGCAGCTTACAGCCGGGACTAGCGGGAGAGGGCGAGCAGTTCTTC
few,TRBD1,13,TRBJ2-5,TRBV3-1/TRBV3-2,CASSPTGEETQYF,TGTGCCAGCAGTCCGACAGGGGAAGAGACCCAGTACTTC
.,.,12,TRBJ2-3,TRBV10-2,CASRAFTDTQYF,TGCGCCAGCAGGGCATTCACAGATACGCAGTATTTT
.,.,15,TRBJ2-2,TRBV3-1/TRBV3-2,CASSHLITNTGELFF,TGTGCCAGCAGCCATTTAATTACGAACACCGGGGAGCTGTTTTTT
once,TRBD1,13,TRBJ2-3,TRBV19,CASSKGQTDTQYF,TGTGCCAGTAGTAAGGGACAGACAGATACGCAGTATTTT
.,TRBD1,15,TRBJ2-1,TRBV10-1,CASSEGTGDYNEQFF,TGCGCCAGCAGTGAAGGGACAGGGGACTACAATGAGCAGTTCTTC
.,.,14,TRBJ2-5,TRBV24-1,CATSAGVAQETQYF,TGTGCCACCAGTGCGGGAGTAGCGCAAGAGACCCAGTACTTC
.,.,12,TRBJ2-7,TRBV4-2,CASSQVPYEQYF,TGTGCCAGCAGCCAAGTCCCCTACGAGCAGTACTTC
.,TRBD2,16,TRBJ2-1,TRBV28,CASSLLGGSSYNEQFF,TGTGCCAGCAGTTTATTGGGCGGGAGTTCCTACAATGAGCAGTTCTTC
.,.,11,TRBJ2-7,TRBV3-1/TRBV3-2,CASSFRYEQYF,TGTGCCAGCAGCTTTCGTTACGAGCAGTACTTC
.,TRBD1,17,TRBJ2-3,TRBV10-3,CAISAGTGGRGTDTQYF,TGTGCCATCAGTGCCGGGACAGGGGGCCGCGGCACAGATACGCAGTATTTT
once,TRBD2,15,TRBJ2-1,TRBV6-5,CASIILAGDTVEQFF,TGTGCCAGCATTATACTTGCGGGAGACACAGTTGAGCAGTTCTTC
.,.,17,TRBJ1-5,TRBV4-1,CASSQDRLGTGNQPQHF,TGCGCCAGCAGCCAAGATCGACTCGGTACGGGCAATCAGCCCCAGCATTTT
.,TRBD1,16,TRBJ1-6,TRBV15,CATSSDLDRENSPLHF,TGTGCCACCAGCAGCGACTTGGACAGGGAAAATTCACCCCTCCACTTT
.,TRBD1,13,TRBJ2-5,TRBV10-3,CATSGQPQETQYF,TGTGCCACCTCGGGACAGCCACAAGAGACCCAGTACTTC
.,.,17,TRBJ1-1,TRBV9,CASSVEIHPGEGTEAFF,TGTGCCAGCAGCGTAGAAATTCATCCCGGGGAAGGCACTGAAGCTTTCTTT
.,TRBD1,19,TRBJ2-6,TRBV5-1,CASSLATGTGNSGANVLTF,TGCGCCAGCAGCTTGGCAACCGGGACAGGAAACTCTGGGGCCAACGTCCTGACTTTC
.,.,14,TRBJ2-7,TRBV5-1,CASSTSGVSYEQYF,TGCGCCAGCAGCACCTCGGGAGTCTCCTACGAGCAGTACTTC
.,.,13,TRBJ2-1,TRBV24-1,CATSDQTYNEQFF,TGTGCCACCAGTGACCAAACATACAATGAGCAGTTCTTC
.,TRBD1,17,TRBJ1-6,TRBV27,CASSFLLGTDFNSPLHF,TGTGCCAGCAGTTTTCTTCTAGGGACAGATTTTAATTCACCCCTCCACTTT
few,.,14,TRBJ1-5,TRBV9,CASSVGSGNQPQHF,TGTGCCAGCAGCGTAGGGTCAGGTAATCAGCCCCAGCATTTT
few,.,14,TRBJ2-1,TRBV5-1,CASSGLVWKDEQFF,TGCGCCAGCAGTGGGCTAGTCTGGAAAGATGAGCAGTTCTTC
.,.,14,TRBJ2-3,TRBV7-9,CASSSGLETDTQYF,TGTGCCAGCAGCTCGGGTTTAGAAACAGATACGCAGTATTTT
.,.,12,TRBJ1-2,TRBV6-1,CASSEALLRDTF,TGTGCCAGCAGTGAAGCGTTGCTACGGGACACCTTC
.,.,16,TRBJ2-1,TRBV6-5,CASSYGFGGAYNEQFF,TGTGCCAGCAGTTACGGGTTTGGCGGGGCCTACAATGAGCAGTTCTTC
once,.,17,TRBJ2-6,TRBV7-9,CASSVGVGGAGANVLTF,TGTGCCAGCAGCGTAGGAGTGGGGGGCGCCGGGGCCAACGTCCTGACTTTC
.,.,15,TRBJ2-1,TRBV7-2,CASSLAGTSHNEQFF,TGTGCCAGCAGCTTAGCTGGGACTTCCCACAATGAGCAGTTCTTC
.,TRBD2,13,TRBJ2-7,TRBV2,CASRGLAGYEQYF,TGTGCCAGCAGGGGGTTAGCGGGGTACGAGCAGTACTTC
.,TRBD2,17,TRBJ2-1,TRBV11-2,CASTRWGAGASHNEQFF,TGTGCCAGCACCCGGTGGGGCGCGGGAGCTTCGCACAATGAGCAGTTCTTC
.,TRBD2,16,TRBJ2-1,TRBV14,CASSQWTSGRANEQFF,TGTGCCAGCAGCCAGTGGACTAGCGGGAGGGCCAATGAGCAGTTCTTC
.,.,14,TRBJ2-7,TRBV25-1,CASSEPTGRNEQYF,TGTGCCAGCAGTGAACCAACAGGGCGTAACGAGCAGTACTTC
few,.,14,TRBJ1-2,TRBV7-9,CASSPRPEGSGYTF,TGTGCCAGCAGCCCCCGGCCGGAAGGGTCTGGCTACACCTTC
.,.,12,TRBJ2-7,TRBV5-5,CASSYRTYEQYF,TGTGCCAGCAGCTACCGGACCTACGAGCAGTACTTC
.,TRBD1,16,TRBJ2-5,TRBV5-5,CASSLAQGEFPETQYF,TGTGCCAGCAGCTTGGCACAGGGGGAGTTTCCAGAGACCCAGTACTTC
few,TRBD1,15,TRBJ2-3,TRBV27,CASTSGDRGTDTQYF,TGTGCCAGCACCTCAGGGGACAGGGGCACAGATACGCAGTATTTT
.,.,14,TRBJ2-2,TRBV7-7,CASSWTRGTGELFF,TGTGCCAGCAGCTGGACTAGGGGGACCGGGGAGCTGTTTTTT
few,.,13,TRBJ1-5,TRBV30,CAWSPHRVQPQHF,TGTGCCTGGAGTCCCCACAGGGTACAGCCCCAGCATTTT
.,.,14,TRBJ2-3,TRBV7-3,CASSLGPHDDTQYF,TGTGCCAGCAGCTTGGGTCCTCACGACGATACGCAGTATTTT
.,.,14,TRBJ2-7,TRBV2,CASSASTIGYEQYF,TGTGCCAGCAGTGCCTCGACAATAGGCTACGAGCAGTACTTC
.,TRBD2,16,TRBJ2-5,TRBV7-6,CASSLQASGTRETQYF,TGTGCCAGCAGCTTACAGGCTAGCGGGACTCGAGAGACCCAGTACTTC
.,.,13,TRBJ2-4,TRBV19,CASRGGAKNIQYF,TGTGCCAGTCGAGGGGGGGCCAAAAACATTCAGTACTTC